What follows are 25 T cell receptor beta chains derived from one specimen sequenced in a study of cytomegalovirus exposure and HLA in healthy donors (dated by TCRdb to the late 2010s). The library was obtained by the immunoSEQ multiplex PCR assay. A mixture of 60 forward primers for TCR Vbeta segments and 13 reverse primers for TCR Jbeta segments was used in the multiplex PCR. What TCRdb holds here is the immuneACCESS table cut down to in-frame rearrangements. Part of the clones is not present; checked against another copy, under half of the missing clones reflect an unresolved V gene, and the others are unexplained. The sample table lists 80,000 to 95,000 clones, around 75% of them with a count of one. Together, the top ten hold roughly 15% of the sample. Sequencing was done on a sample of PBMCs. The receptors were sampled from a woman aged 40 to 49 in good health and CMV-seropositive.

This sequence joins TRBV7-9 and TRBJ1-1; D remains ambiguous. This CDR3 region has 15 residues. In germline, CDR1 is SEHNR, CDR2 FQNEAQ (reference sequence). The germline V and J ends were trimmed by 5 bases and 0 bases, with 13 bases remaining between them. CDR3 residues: CASSTKSGLNTEAFF. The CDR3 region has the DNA TGTGCCAGCAGCACAAAAAGTGGGCTGAACACTGAAGCTTTCTTT.

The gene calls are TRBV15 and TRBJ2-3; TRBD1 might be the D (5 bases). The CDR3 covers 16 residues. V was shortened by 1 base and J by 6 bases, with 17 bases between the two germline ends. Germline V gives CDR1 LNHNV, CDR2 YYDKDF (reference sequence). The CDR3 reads CATSRVRGRVLDTQYF. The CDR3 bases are TGTGCCACCAGCAGAGTTAGGGGCAGGGTTTTGGATACGCAGTATTTT.

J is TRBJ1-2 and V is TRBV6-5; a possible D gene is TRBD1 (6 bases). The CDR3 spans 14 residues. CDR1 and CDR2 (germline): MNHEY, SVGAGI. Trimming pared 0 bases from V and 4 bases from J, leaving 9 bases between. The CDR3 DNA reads TGTGCCAGCAGTTACTCGTACAGGGCCTATGGCTACACCTTC. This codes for CASSYSYRAYGYTF.

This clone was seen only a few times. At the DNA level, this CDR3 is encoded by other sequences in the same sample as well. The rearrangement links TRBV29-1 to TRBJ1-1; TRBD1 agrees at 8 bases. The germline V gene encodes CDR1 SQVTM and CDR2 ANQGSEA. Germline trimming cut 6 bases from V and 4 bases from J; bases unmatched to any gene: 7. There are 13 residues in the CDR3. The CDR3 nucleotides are TGCAGCGTCTCCGGACAGGGTTTCACTGAAGCTTTCTTT. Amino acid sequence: CSVSGQGFTEAFF.

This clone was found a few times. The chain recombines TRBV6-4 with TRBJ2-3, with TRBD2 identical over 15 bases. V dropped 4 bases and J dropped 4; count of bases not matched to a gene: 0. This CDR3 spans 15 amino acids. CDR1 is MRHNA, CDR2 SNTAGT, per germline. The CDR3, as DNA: TGTGCCAGCAGTGGGACTAGCGGGGGGGCAGATACGCAGTATTTT. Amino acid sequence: CASSGTSGGADTQYF.

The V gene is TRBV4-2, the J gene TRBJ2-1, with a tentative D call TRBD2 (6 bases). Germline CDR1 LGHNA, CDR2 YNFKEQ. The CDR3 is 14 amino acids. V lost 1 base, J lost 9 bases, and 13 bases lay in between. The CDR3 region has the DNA TGTGCCAGCAGCCAAGGGGTGGGGAGGAGTGAGCAGTTCTTC. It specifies CASSQGVGRSEQFF.

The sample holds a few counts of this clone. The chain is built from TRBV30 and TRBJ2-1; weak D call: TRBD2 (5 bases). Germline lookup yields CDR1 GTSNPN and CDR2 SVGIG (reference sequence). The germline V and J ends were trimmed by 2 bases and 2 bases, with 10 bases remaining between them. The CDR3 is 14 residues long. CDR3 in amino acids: CAWSPGSPYNEQFF. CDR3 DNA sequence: TGTGCCTGGAGTCCGGGGTCCCCCTACAATGAGCAGTTCTTC.

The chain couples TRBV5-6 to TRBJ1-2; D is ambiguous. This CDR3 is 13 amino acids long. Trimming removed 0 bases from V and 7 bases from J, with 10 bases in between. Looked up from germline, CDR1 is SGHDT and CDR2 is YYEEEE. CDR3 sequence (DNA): TGTGCCAGCAGCTTGGCGGGGAACAGTGGCTACACCTTC. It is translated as CASSLAGNSGYTF.

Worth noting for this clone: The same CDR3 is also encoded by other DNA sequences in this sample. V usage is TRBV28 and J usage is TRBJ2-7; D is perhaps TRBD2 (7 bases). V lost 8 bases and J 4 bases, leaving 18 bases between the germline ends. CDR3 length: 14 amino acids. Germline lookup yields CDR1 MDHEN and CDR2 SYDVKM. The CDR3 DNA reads TGTGCCAGCGCGAGTGGGGGGGCCGGGTACGAGCAGTACTTC. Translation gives CASASGGAGYEQYF.

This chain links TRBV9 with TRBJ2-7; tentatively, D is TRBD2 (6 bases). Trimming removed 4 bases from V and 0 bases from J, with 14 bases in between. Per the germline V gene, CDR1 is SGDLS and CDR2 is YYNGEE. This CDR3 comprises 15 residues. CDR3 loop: CASSRSGLSSYEQYF. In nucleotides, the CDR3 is TGTGCCAGCAGCCGTAGCGGATTAAGCTCCTACGAGCAGTACTTC.

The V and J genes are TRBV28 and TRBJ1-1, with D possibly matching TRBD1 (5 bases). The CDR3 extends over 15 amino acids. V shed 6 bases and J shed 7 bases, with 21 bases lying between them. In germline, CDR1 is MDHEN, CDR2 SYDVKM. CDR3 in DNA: TGTGCCAGCAGCCTCCCCCGCGTTCAGGGCCGTGAAGCTTTCTTT. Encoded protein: CASSLPRVQGREAFF.

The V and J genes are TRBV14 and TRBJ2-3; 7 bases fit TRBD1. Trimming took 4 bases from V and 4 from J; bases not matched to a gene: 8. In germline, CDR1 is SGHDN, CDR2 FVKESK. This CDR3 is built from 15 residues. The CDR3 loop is CASSLLDRVPDTQYF. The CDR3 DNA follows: TGTGCCAGCAGCCTTTTAGACAGGGTCCCAGATACGCAGTATTTT.

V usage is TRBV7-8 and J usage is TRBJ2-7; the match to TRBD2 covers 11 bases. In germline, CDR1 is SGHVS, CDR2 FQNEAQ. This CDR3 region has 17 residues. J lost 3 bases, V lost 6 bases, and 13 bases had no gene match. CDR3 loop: CASSPLGTGTSGYEQYF. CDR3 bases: TGTGCCAGCAGTCCCCTGGGCACCGGGACTAGCGGCTACGAGCAGTACTTC.

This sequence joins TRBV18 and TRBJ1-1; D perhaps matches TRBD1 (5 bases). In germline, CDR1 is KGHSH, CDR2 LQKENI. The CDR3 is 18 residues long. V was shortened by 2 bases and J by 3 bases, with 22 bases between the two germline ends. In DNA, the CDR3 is TGTGCCAGCTCACCATTTCAACAGGCAAAAAGTCGGGACACTGAAGCTTTCTTT. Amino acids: CASSPFQQAKSRDTEAFF.

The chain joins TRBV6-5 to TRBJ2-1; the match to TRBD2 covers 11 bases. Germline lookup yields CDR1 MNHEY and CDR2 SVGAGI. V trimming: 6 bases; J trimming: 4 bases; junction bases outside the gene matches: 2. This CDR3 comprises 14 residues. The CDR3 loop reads CASRIAGGYNEQFF. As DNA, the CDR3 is TGTGCCAGCAGAATAGCGGGGGGGTACAATGAGCAGTTCTTC.

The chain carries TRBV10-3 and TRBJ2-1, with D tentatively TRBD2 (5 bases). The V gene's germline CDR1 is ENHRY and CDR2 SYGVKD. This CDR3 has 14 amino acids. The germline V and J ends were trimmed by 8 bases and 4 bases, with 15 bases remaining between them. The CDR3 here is CAIAGVLLYNEQFF. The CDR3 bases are TGTGCCATCGCCGGGGTATTACTTTACAATGAGCAGTTCTTC.

CDR3 protein: CAWTQYSNQPQHF. The DNA for the CDR3 is TGTGCCTGGACGCAGTATAGCAATCAGCCCCAGCATTTT. The chain combines TRBV30 with TRBJ1-5; D is ambiguous. CDR1 and CDR2 (germline): GTSNPN, SVGIG (reference sequence). Trimming removed 4 bases from V and 0 bases from J, with 7 bases in between. The CDR3 is 13 residues long.

The CDR3 DNA is TGTGCCTGGAGTGGTGGACAGGGAAATTCACCCCTCCACTTT. Translated, it gives CAWSGGQGNSPLHF. The chain couples TRBV30 to TRBJ1-6, with 8 bases that match TRBD1. Per the germline V gene, CDR1 is GTSNPN and CDR2 is SVGIG (reference sequence). This CDR3 comprises 14 residues. Unmatched junction bases numbered 3, after V lost 1 base and J lost 7 bases.

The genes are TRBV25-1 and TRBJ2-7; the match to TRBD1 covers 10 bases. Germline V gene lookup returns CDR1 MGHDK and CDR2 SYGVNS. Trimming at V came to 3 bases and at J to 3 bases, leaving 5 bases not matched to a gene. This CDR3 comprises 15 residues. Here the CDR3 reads CASSDLTGGNYEQYF. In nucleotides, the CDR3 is TGTGCCAGCAGTGACTTGACAGGGGGCAACTACGAGCAGTACTTC.

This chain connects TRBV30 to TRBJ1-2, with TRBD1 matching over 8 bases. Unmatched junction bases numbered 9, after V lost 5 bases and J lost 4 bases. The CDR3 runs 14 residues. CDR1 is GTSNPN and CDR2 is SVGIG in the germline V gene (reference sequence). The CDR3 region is CAWSQGAPVYGYTF. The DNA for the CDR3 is TGTGCCTGGTCCCAGGGGGCGCCCGTCTATGGCTACACCTTC.

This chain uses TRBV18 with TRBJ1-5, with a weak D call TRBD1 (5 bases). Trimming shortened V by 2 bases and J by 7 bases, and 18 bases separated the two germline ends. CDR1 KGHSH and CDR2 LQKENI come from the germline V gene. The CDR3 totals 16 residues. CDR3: CASSPSPQGLIQPQHF. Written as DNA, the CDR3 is TGTGCCAGCTCACCATCTCCGCAGGGACTCATCCAGCCCCAGCATTTT.

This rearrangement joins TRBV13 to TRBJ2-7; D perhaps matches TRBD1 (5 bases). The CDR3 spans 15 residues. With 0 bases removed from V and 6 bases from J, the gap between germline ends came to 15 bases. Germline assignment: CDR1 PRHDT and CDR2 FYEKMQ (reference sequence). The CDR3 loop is CASSLGGVGQGEQYF. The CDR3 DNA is TGTGCCAGCAGCTTAGGAGGGGTCGGGCAGGGCGAGCAGTACTTC.

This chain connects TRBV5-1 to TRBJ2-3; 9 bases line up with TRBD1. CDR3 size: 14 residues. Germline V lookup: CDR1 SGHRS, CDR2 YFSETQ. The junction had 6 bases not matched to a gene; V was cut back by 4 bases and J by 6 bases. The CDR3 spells CASSPDRGLDTQYF. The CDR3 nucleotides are TGCGCCAGCAGCCCGGACAGGGGTTTGGATACGCAGTATTTT.

This CDR3 reads CASSLGVQPQHF. The DNA for the CDR3 is TGTGCCAGCAGCTTGGGAGTTCAGCCCCAGCATTTT. V and J are TRBV5-6 and TRBJ1-5, with D unclear. The V gene's germline CDR1 is SGHDT and CDR2 YYEEEE. The CDR3 sequence is 12 residues long. Trimming removed 0 bases from V and 6 bases from J, with 4 bases in between.

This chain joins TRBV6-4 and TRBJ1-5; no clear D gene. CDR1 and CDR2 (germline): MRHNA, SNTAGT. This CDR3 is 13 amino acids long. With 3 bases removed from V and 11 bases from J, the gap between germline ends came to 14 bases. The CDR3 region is CASSETESSAQHF. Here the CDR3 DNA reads TGTGCCAGCAGTGAAACAGAATCTTCGGCCCAGCATTTT.